The 9 T cell receptor beta chains below all came from one sample that was sequenced in a study of CXCR3-negative and CXCR3-positive naive CD8 T cells. General study findings and limits: For CXCR3-positive naive cells, TRB CDR3s were more hydrophobic than those of CXCR3-negative naive cells.

These receptors are not linked to any known antigen. The TRB cDNA libraries were prepared by 5' RACE with UMI labels. With the 5' RACE reads reprocessed, TCRdb shows one record per CDR3 protein and no DNA. The table for this sample gives under 150,000 distinct CDR3 sequences. Sequencing was done on a sample of naive CXCR3+ CD8+ T cells from blood. Subset specified: CD45RO-CCR7+CD27+CD95- naive CD8+ T cells expressing CXCR3 (TNR3+). Receptors were obtained from a human donor in good health. Some clones in this sample may be carry-over from other donors' samples.

The V call is TRBV11-1, the J call TRBJ2-4; TCRdb's D call of TRBD1 is untestable without DNA. CDR1 SGHAT and CDR2 FQDESV come from the germline V gene (reference sequence). CDR3 length: 15 residues. CDR3: CASTGGSLAKNIQYF.

The chain couples TRBV29-1 to TRBJ2-1; TCRdb designates TRBD2, a call that cannot be tested without DNA. Germline V gives CDR1 SQVTM, CDR2 ANQGSEA. The CDR3 is 13 amino acids. The CDR3 sequence: CSVDWSSGDEQFF.

V usage is TRBV7-3 and J usage is TRBJ2-1; TCRdb reports TRBD1, a call that lacks DNA to check it against. This CDR3 is 16 amino acids long. Germline CDR1 is SGHTA and CDR2 is FQGTGA. The CDR3 here is CASSLSGAASYNEQFF. Full variable domain (remainder filled in from reference TRBV7-3 and TRBJ2-1): GAGVSQTPSNKVTEKGKYVELRCDPISGHTALYWYRQSLGQGPEFLIYFQGTGAADDSGLPNDRFFAVRPEGSVSTLKIQRTERGDSAVYLCASSLSGAASYNEQFFGPGTRLTVL.

V and J are TRBV15 and TRBJ2-3; without DNA, the TCRdb call of TRBD1 cannot be checked. The CDR3 loop spans 19 amino acids. Germline loops: CDR1 LNHNV, CDR2 YYDKDF (reference sequence). The CDR3 spells CATSRLTPGGPSITDTQYF.

This rearrangement joins TRBV5-5 to TRBJ1-1. The germline V gene has CDR1 SGHKS and CDR2 YYEKEE (reference sequence). This CDR3 has 13 amino acids. The CDR3 sequence is CASSNRQTTEAFF.

The chain is built from TRBV20-1 and TRBJ2-5; the TCRdb D gene call, TRBD2, has no DNA to confirm it. CDR1 DFQATT and CDR2 SNEGSKA come from the germline V gene (reference sequence). This CDR3 has 12 amino acids. CDR3 sequence reads: CSANGDYKTQYF.

V and J are TRBV12-3 or TRBV12-4 and TRBJ2-5; TCRdb designates TRBD2, a call that cannot be tested without DNA. The CDR3 extends over 14 amino acids. The CDR3: CASSFVAEQGTQYF.

The genes are TRBV12-3 or TRBV12-4 and TRBJ2-1; TCRdb lists TRBD2, though no DNA is available to test this call. This CDR3 spans 18 amino acids. The CDR3 here is CASSSPDPSGVTYNEQFF.

This chain links TRBV10-2 with TRBJ2-1. Germline values: CDR1 WSHSY, CDR2 SAAADI. The CDR3 loop spans 13 amino acids. The CDR3 here is CASSEANYNEQFF.